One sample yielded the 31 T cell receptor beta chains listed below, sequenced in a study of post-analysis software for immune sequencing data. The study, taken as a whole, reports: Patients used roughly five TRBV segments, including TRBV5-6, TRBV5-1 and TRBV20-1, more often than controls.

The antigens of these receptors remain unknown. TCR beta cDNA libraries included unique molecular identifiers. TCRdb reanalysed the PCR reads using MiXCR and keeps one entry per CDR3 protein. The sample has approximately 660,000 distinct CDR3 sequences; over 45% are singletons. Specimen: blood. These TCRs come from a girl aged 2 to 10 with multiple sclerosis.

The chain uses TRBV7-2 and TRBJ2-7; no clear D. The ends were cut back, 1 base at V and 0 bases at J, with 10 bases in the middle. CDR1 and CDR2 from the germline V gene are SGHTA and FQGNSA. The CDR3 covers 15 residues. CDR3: CASSLDQDPSYEQYF. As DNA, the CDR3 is TGTGCCAGCAGCTTAGATCAGGACCCCTCCTACGAGCAGTACTTC.

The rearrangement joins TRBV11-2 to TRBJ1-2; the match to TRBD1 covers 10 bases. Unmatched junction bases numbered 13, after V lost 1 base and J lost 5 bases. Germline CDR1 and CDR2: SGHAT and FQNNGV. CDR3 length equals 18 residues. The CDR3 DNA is TGTGCCAGCAGCTTAGGGATGGGACAGGGGACGACAAAGTATGGCTACACCTTC. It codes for CASSLGMGQGTTKYGYTF.

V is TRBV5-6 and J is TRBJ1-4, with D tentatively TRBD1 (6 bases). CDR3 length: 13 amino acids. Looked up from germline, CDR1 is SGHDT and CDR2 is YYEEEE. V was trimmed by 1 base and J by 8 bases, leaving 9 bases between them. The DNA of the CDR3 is TGTGCCAGCAGCTTGAGGACAGTCGAAAAACTGTTTTTT. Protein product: CASSLRTVEKLFF. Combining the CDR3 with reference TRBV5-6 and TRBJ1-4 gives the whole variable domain DAGVTQSPTHLIKTRGQQVTLRCSPKSGHDTVSWYQQALGQGPQFIFQYYEEEERQRGNFPDRFSGHQFPNYSSELNVNALLLGDSALYLCASSLRTVEKLFFGSGTQLSVL.

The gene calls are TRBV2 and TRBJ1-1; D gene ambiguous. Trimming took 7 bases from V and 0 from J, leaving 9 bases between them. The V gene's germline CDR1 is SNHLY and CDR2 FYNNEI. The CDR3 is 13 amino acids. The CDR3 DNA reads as TGTGCCAGCACCGGACGGTTGAACACTGAAGCTTTCTTT. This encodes CASTGRLNTEAFF. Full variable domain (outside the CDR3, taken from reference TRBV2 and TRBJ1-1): EPEVTQTPSHQVTQMGQEVILRCVPISNHLYFYWYRQILGQKVEFLVSFYNNEISEKSEIFDDQFSVERPDGSNFTLKIRSTKLEDSAMYFCASTGRLNTEAFFGQGTRLTVV.

CDR3 sequence reads: CASSSPTGLRGTQYF. The CDR3 coding sequence is TGTGCCAGCAGCTCCCCTACAGGGCTCAGGGGGACCCAGTACTTC. The J gene is TRBJ2-7, the V gene TRBV7-2, with D possibly being TRBD1 (6 bases). The last part of the DNA fits TRBJ2-5 better; the J call may be wrong. Germline V gene lookup returns CDR1 SGHTA and CDR2 FQGNSA. This CDR3 contains 15 residues.

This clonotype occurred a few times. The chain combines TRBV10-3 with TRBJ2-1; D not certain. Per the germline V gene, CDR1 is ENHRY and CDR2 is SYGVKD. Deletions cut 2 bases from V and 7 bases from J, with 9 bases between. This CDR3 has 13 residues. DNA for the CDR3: TGTGCCATCAGTGAGGGCAGAACTAATGAGCAGTTCTTC. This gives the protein CAISEGRTNEQFF.

In DNA form, the CDR3 reads TGTGCCAGCAGTTACGGGTACAGGGGAGGTCAGCCCCAGCATTTT. This codes for CASSYGYRGGQPQHF. The chain carries TRBV6-2 or TRBV6-3 and TRBJ1-5; 7 bases agree with TRBD1. CDR1 and CDR2 from the germline V gene are MNHEY and SVGEGT. J lost 6 bases, V lost 2 bases, and 7 bases had no gene match. This CDR3 contains 15 residues.

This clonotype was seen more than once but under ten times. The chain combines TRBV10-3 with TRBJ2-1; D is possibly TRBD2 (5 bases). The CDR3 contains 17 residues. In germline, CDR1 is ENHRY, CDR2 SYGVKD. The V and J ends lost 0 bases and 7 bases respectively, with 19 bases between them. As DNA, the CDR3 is TGTGCCATCAGTGAGTCGAAGTCTAGGACTTCCGTGAATGAGCAGTTCTTC. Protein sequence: CAISESKSRTSVNEQFF.

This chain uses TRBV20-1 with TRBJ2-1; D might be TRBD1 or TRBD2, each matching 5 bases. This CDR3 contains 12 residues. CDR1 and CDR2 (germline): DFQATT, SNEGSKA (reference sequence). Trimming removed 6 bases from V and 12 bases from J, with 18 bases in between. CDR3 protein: CSARDDGAGQFF. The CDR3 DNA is TGCAGTGCGCGTGACGATGGGGCGGGGCAGTTCTTC.

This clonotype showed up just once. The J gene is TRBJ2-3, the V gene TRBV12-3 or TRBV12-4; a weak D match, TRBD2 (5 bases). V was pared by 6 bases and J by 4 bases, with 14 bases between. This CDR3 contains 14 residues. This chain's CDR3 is CASSRAVSADTQYF. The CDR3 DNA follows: TGTGCCAGCAGCCGGGCCGTTAGCGCAGATACGCAGTATTTT.

The CDR3 sequence: CASSLSLFQGRHGYTF. As DNA, the CDR3 is TGTGCCAGCAGTTTATCCCTATTCCAGGGGCGGCATGGCTACACCTTC. The V gene is TRBV28, the J gene TRBJ1-2; perhaps TRBD1 as D (6 bases). Per the germline V gene, CDR1 is MDHEN and CDR2 is SYDVKM. Between the trimmed V and J ends, which lost 1 base and 6 bases, there was a span of 18 bases. The CDR3 sequence is 16 residues long.

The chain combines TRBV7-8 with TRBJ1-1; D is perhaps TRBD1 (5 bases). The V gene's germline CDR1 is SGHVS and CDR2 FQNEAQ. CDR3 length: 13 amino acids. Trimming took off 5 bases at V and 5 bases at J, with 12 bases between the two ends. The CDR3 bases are TGTGCCAGCAGCGGCCTTGGGGGGACTGAAGCTTTCTTT. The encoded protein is CASSGLGGTEAFF. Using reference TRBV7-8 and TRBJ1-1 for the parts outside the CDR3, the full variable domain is GAGVSQSPRYKVAKRGQDVALRCDPISGHVSLFWYQQALGQGPEFLTYFQNEAQLDKSGLPSDRFFAERPEGSVSTLKIQRTQQEDSAVYLCASSGLGGTEAFFGQGTRLTVV.

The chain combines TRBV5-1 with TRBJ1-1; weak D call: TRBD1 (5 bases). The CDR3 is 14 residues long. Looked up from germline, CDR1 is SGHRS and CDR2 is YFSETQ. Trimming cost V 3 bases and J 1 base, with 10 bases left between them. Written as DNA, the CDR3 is TGCGCCAGCAGCTGGGAGGGGTCGAACACTGAAGCTTTCTTT. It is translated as CASSWEGSNTEAFF.

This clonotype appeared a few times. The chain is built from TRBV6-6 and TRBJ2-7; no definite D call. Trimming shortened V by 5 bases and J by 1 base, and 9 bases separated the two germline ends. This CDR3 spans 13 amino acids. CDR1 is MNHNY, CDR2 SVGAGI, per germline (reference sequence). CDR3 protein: CASSHYSSYEQYF. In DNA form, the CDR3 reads TGTGCCAGCAGTCACTACTCATCCTACGAGCAGTACTTC.

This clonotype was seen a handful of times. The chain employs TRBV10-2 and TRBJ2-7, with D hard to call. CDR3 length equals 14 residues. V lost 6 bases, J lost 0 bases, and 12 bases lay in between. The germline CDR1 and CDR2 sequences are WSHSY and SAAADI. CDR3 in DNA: TGCGCCAGCAGAAGCGCTCGGAGCTCCTACGAGCAGTACTTC. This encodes CASRSARSSYEQYF.

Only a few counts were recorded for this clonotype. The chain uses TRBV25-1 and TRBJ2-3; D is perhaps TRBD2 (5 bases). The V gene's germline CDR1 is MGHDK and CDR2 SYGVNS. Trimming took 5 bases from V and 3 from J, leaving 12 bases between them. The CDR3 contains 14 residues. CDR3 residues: CASSWLGATDTQYF. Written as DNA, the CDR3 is TGTGCCAGCAGTTGGTTGGGAGCGACAGATACGCAGTATTTT.

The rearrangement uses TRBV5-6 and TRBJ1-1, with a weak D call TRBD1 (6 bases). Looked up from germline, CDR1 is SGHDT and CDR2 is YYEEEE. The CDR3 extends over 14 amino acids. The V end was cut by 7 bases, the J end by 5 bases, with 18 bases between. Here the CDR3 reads CASENRVQGTEAFF. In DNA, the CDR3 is TGTGCCAGCGAGAACAGGGTTCAGGGAACTGAAGCTTTCTTT.

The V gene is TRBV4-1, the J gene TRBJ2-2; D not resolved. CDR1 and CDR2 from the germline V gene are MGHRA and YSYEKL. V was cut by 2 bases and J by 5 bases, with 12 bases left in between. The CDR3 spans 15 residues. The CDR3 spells CASSQTPGGTGELFF. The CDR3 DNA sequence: TGCGCCAGCAGCCAAACGCCAGGTGGGACCGGGGAGCTGTTTTTT.

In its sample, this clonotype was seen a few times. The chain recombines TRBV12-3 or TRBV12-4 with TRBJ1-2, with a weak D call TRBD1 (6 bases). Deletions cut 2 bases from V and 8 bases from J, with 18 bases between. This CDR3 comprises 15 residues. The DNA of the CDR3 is TGTGCCAGCAGTTTAATGAGCGGGGGGGCTGGCGGCTACACCTTC. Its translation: CASSLMSGGAGGYTF.

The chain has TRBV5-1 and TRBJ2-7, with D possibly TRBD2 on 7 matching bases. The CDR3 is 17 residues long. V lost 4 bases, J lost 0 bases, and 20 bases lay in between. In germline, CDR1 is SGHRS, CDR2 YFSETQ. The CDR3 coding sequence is TGCGCCAGCAGCGTCATGGGGGGGCCCCCGAGCTCCTACGAGCAGTACTTC. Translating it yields CASSVMGGPPSSYEQYF.

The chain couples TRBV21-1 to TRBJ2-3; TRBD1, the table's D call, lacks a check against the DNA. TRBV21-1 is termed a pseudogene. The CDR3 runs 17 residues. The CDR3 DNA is TGTGCCAGCAGCAAAGGACACAGGGGGACTAGCACAGATACGCAGTATTTT. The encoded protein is CASSKGHRGTSTDTQYF.

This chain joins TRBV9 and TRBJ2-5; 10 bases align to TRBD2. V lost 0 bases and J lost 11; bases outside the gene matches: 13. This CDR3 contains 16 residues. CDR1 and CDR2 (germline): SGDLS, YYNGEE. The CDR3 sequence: CASSVARLAGDNEQYF. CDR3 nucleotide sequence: TGTGCCAGCAGCGTAGCTCGTCTAGCGGGAGACAATGAGCAGTACTTC.

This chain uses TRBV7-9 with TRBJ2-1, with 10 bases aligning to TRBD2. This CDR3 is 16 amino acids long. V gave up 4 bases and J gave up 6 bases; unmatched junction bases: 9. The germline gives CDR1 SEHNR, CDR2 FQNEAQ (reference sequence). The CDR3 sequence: CASSSAGSGGFNEQFF. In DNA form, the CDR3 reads TGTGCCAGCAGCTCGGCGGGTAGCGGGGGGTTCAATGAGCAGTTCTTC.

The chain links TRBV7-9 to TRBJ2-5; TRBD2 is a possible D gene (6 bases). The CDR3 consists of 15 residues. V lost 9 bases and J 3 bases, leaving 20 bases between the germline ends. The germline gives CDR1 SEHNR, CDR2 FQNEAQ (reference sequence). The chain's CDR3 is CASTGGRQYEETQYF. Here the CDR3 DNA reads TGTGCCAGTACCGGGGGAAGACAGTACGAAGAGACCCAGTACTTC.

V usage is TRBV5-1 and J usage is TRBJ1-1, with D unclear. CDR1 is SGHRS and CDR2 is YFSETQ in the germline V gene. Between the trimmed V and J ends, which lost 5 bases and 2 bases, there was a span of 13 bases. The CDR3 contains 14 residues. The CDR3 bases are TGCGCCAGCAGGGCCAGAGGAGTCAACACTGAAGCTTTCTTT. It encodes CASRARGVNTEAFF.

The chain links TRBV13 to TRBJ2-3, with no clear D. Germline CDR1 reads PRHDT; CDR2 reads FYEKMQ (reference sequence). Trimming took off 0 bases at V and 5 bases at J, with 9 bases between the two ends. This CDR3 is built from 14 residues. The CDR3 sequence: CASSLGHLGDTQYF. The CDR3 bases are TGTGCCAGCAGCTTAGGACACCTCGGAGATACGCAGTATTTT.

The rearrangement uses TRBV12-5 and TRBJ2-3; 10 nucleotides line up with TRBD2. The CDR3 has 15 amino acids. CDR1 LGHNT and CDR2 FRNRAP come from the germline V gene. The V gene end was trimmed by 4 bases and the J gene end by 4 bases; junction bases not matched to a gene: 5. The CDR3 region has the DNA TGTGCTAGTGGTTATCTAGCGGGAGTCGCAGATACGCAGTATTTT. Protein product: CASGYLAGVADTQYF.

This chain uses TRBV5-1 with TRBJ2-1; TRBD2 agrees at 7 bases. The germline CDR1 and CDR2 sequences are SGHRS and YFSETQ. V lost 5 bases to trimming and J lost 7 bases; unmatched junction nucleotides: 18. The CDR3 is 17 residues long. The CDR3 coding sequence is TGCGCCAGCAGTCTGGAGCGGTTTAGCGGGTGCATTAATGAGCAGTTCTTC. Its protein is CASSLERFSGCINEQFF.

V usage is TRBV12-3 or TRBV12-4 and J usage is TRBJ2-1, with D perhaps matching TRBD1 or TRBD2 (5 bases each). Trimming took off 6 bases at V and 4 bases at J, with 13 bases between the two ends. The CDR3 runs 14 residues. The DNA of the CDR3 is TGTGCCAGCAGCCCGGGACCCCAGTACAATGAGCAGTTCTTC. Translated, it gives CASSPGPQYNEQFF.

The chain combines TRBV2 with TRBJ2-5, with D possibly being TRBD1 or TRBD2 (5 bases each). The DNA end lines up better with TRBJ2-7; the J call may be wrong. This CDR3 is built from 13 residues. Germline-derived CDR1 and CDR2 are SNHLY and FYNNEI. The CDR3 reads CASRRDGKSEQYF. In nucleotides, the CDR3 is TGTGCCAGCAGGAGGGACGGAAAGAGCGAGCAGTACTTC.

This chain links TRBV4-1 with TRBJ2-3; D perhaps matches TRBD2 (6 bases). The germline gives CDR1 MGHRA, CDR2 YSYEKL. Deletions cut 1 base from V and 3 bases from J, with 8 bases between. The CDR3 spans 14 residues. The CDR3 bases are TGCGCCAGCAGCCAAGTCCTAGCGACAGATACGCAGTATTTT. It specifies CASSQVLATDTQYF.